This T cell receptor beta chain was recorded in a study of OX40 agonist ivuxolimab in advanced cancers. Study overall: Clinicians treated patients with ivuxolimab, an agonistic anti-OX40 (CD134) antibody. Three dose-escalation patients had partial responses: one with hepatocellular carcinoma and two with cutaneous melanoma.

Regarding the study as a whole: Clonal expansion was seen in CD4+ and CD8+ blood T cells by week 6 at 0.1 to 3.0 mg/kg.

There are a few counts of this clone. Its antigen is as yet unknown. V lost 1 base, J lost 6 bases, and 13 bases lay in between. The CDR3 has 14 residues. The germline CDR1 and CDR2 sequences are LNHNV and YYDKDF (reference sequence). The data were produced by immunoSEQ multiplex PCR, yet TCRdb's version contains in-frame clones alone and is incomplete. Of some 37,000 clones in the sample, around 85% were seen once. The starting material was CD4+ or CD8+ T cells sorted from blood, obtained in a trial of the OX40 agonist ivuxolimab. The receptor's source is an adult with an advanced solid tumor such as melanoma, head and neck, liver or kidney cancer. The J gene is TRBJ2-7, the V gene TRBV15, with a possible D match to TRBD1 (5 bases). CDR3 nucleotide sequence: TGTGCCACCAGCAGAGTGGGCGGACACTCCGAGCAGTACTTC. This sequence encodes CATSRVGGHSEQYF.